A single sample is the source of the 19 T cell receptor beta chains below, sequenced in a study of T cell responses to AZD1222 COVID-19 vaccine. Sequencing used immunoSEQ multiplex PCR; TCRdb keeps in-frame clones, though not all of them. The data show 120,000 or so clones, less than 95% seen once. The sequenced sample was peripheral blood, obtained on day 0 of AZD1222 vaccination. The receptors derive from an adult in good health.

The chain recombines TRBV29-1 with TRBJ2-4; D unclear. This CDR3 has 12 residues. The V and J ends lost 2 bases and 6 bases respectively, with 8 bases between them. Germline CDR1 reads SQVTM; CDR2 reads ANQGSEA. This CDR3 reads CSVELVGNIQYF. For the CDR3, the DNA is TGCAGCGTTGAACTGGTGGGAAACATTCAGTACTTC.

The chain links TRBV6-1 to TRBJ2-5, with unresolved D. With 2 bases removed from V and 8 bases from J, the gap between germline ends came to 9 bases. The CDR3 totals 12 residues. Per the germline V gene, CDR1 is MNHNS and CDR2 is SASEGT. CDR3 sequence (DNA): TGTGCCAGCAGTGAAAACGGACCAACCCAGTACTTC. It encodes CASSENGPTQYF.

The V call is TRBV5-1, the J call TRBJ1-4; D unresolved. The germline V gene has CDR1 SGHRS and CDR2 YFSETQ. This CDR3 region has 13 residues. The V end was cut by 2 bases, the J end by 2 bases, with 4 bases between. The CDR3 DNA reads as TGCGCCAGCAGCTTCGGGACTAATGAAAAACTGTTTTTT. Its translation: CASSFGTNEKLFF. Variable domain in full (rest from reference TRBV5-1 and TRBJ1-4): KAGVTQTPRYLIKTRGQQVTLSCSPISGHRSVSWYQQTPGQGLQFLFEYFSETQRNKGNFPGRFSGRQFSNSRSEMNVSTLELGDSALYLCASSFGTNEKLFFGSGTQLSVL.

The rearrangement uses TRBV24-1 and TRBJ1-5; D is uncertain. The CDR3 has 15 amino acids. V was trimmed by 5 bases and J by 1 base, leaving 11 bases between them. CDR1 and CDR2 from the germline V gene are KGHDR and SFDVKD. DNA of the CDR3: TGTGCCACCAGTGGGGCAGGCCCCAGCAATCAGCCCCAGCATTTT. Translated, it gives CATSGAGPSNQPQHF.

The gene calls are TRBV28 and TRBJ2-7; 7 nucleotides line up with TRBD2. V dropped 2 bases and J dropped 13; count of bases not matched to a gene: 11. This CDR3 has 13 residues. The germline V gene has CDR1 MDHEN and CDR2 SYDVKM. The CDR3 spells CASSLGGRSGGYF. The CDR3 nucleotides are TGTGCCAGCAGTTTAGGGGGAAGGTCGGGAGGCTACTTC. Full variable domain (remainder filled in from reference TRBV28 and TRBJ2-7): DVKVTQSSRYLVKRTGEKVFLECVQDMDHENMFWYRQDPGLGLRLIYFSYDVKMKEKGDIPEGYSVSREKKERFSLILESASTNQTSMYLCASSLGGRSGGYFGPGTRLTVT.

The chain is built from TRBV6-5 and TRBJ1-4; 7 bases map to TRBD1. Per the germline V gene, CDR1 is MNHEY and CDR2 is SVGAGI. The CDR3 spans 15 residues. Trimming cost V 6 bases and J 0 bases; bases outside gene matches: 4. CDR3 loop: CASRGTAATNEKLFF. The CDR3 DNA is TGTGCCAGCAGAGGGACAGCGGCAACTAATGAAAAACTGTTTTTT.

A single count supports this clone. The V call is TRBV24-1, the J call TRBJ2-1; either TRBD1 or TRBD2 may fit D (5 bases each). Germline CDR1 and CDR2: KGHDR and SFDVKD. This CDR3 region has 12 residues. The V end was cut by 5 bases, the J end by 15 bases, with 16 bases between. The CDR3 here is CATSAEAGSTFF. The CDR3 DNA reads TGTGCCACCAGTGCCGAAGCAGGGAGTACGTTCTTC.

This clone was counted once. CDR3 loop: CASSNKSPRDIWQPQHF. CDR3 bases: TGTGCCAGCAGTAACAAATCACCCAGGGATATTTGGCAGCCCCAGCATTTT. This chain uses TRBV28 with TRBJ1-5, with a tentative D call TRBD1 (5 bases). CDR1 MDHEN and CDR2 SYDVKM come from the germline V gene. With 5 bases removed from V and 7 bases from J, the gap between germline ends came to 24 bases. There are 17 residues in the CDR3.

The CDR3 loop is CAREGTAGWQGEQFF. CDR3 DNA sequence: TGTGCCAGAGAGGGGACAGCCGGCTGGCAGGGTGAGCAGTTCTTC. The chain employs TRBV3-1 (or the pseudogene TRBV3-2) and TRBJ2-1; 7 nucleotides match TRBD1. CDR1 is LGHDT, CDR2 YNNKEL, per germline (reference sequence). The CDR3 runs to 15 residues. V lost 9 bases, J lost 9 bases, and 17 bases stayed unmatched.

This chain links TRBV7-8 with TRBJ1-1; 7 nucleotides agree with TRBD1. The CDR3 consists of 13 residues. The V gene end was trimmed by 2 bases and the J gene end by 5 bases; junction bases not matched to a gene: 2. Germline-derived CDR1 and CDR2 are SGHVS and FQNEAQ. The DNA for the CDR3 is TGTGCCAGCAGCTTACAGGGGGAAACTGAAGCTTTCTTT. It specifies CASSLQGETEAFF.

CDR3 bases: TGTGCCAGTAGTATCCCAGGGTTTATCGGGGAGCTGTTTTTT. As protein: CASSIPGFIGELFF. The chain has TRBV19 and TRBJ2-2; weak D call: TRBD1 (5 bases). The length of the CDR3 is 14 residues. The germline gives CDR1 LNHDA, CDR2 SQIVND (reference sequence). V dropped 3 bases and J dropped 7 bases, with 12 bases sitting between them.

As concerns this clone: The junction shows a germline mismatch at one end, possibly a read error. This sequence joins TRBV3-1 (or the pseudogene TRBV3-2) and TRBJ1-5; D is uncertain. Germline V gene lookup returns CDR1 LGHDT and CDR2 YNNKEL (reference sequence). The CDR3 has 17 residues. The CDR3 nucleotides read TGTGCCAGCAGCAAAGACCGTCCCTTTTGGCATCATCAGCCCCAGCATTTT. Its protein product is CASSKDRPFWHHQPQHF.

This clone occurred once. This chain uses TRBV18 with TRBJ2-2, with 7 bases lining up with TRBD1. The V and J ends lost 2 bases and 6 bases, in that order; junction bases with no gene match: 6. The CDR3 spans 15 residues. Germline assignment: CDR1 KGHSH and CDR2 LQKENI. The CDR3 sequence: CASSPSQGIAGELFF. The CDR3, as DNA: TGTGCCAGCTCACCATCACAGGGGATAGCCGGGGAGCTGTTTTTT.

V is TRBV30 and J is TRBJ1-5, with unresolved D. V gave up 0 bases and J gave up 7 bases, with 7 bases separating them. The CDR3 runs to 12 residues. Germline V lookup: CDR1 GTSNPN, CDR2 SVGIG (reference sequence). The CDR3 DNA reads as TGTGCCTGGAGTGTACTGGGACAGCCCCAGCATTTT. The encoded protein is CAWSVLGQPQHF.

The V and J genes are TRBV24-1 and TRBJ2-1; maybe TRBD1 (6 bases). The CDR3 has 15 residues. Germline-derived CDR1 and CDR2 are KGHDR and SFDVKD. V was cut by 1 base and J by 5 bases, with 11 bases left in between. The DNA of the CDR3 is TGTGCCACCAGTGATTTATGGGGGCCCCACAATGAGCAGTTCTTC. Translating gives CATSDLWGPHNEQFF.

V is TRBV6-4 and J is TRBJ1-2; D gene ambiguous. V lost 6 bases and J 2 bases, leaving 13 bases between the germline ends. From germline, CDR1 is MRHNA and CDR2 SNTAGT. The CDR3 spans 14 residues. CDR3 nucleotide sequence: TGTGCCAGCAGCCCAGAAAGAGCAAACTATGGCTACACCTTC. Translated: CASSPERANYGYTF.

This rearrangement joins TRBV11-1 to TRBJ2-1; D unclear. Germline V gene sequence: CDR1 SGHAT, CDR2 FQDESV (reference sequence). The CDR3 runs 13 residues. V was shortened by 11 bases and J by 0 bases, with 11 bases between the two germline ends. DNA of the CDR3: TGTGCCGCCTCAGTTGGCTCCTACAATGAGCAGTTCTTC. Amino acid sequence: CAASVGSYNEQFF. The full variable domain, completed using reference TRBV11-1 and TRBJ2-1, is EAEVAQSPRYKITEKSQAVAFWCDPISGHATLYWYRQILGQGPELLVQFQDESVVDDSQLPKDRFSAERLKGVDSTLKIQPAELGDSAMYLCAASVGSYNEQFFGPGTRLTVL.

This chain joins TRBV24-1 and TRBJ1-5, with 7 bases aligning to TRBD1. The CDR3 contains 15 residues. The ends lost 5 bases at V and 2 bases at J; junction bases unmatched: 5. The germline gives CDR1 KGHDR, CDR2 SFDVKD. CDR3 amino acids: CATSARDSGNQPQHF. CDR3 DNA sequence: TGTGCCACCAGTGCCCGGGACAGTGGCAATCAGCCCCAGCATTTT.

This sequence joins TRBV7-2 and TRBJ1-6; tentative D call: TRBD1 (5 bases). Germline assignment: CDR1 SGHTA and CDR2 FQGNSA. The CDR3 is 15 residues long. V was shortened by 5 bases and J by 8 bases, with 16 bases between the two germline ends. The CDR3 loop is CASSPRADGYSPLHF. For the CDR3, the DNA is TGTGCCAGCAGCCCCAGGGCGGACGGTTATTCACCCCTCCACTTT.